The clone carrying this TCR beta chain was recorded many times. The antigen is unknown. The data belong to a study of T cells after yellow fever vaccination. General study points: Secondary responses were weaker yet peaked faster, day 5 versus 15. Detected again after the booster were most primary-vaccination clones, at 96% CD4 and 88% CD8.

TCRdb processed the 5' RACE reads anew with MiXCR; each CDR3 protein has one entry. Of about 320,000 distinct CDR3 sequences in the sample, around 4.5% are singletons; the top ten hold just under 20%. This specimen was PBMCs, taken 15 days after the yellow fever booster vaccination. This clonotype originated in a man between 18 and 29 years old who received the YFV17D yellow fever vaccine.

CDR3 protein: CASSEYGGHYDTGELFF. In DNA form, the CDR3 reads TGTGCCAGCAGTGAATACGGCGGCCATTACGACACCGGGGAGCTGTTTTTT. The rearrangement uses TRBV25-1 and TRBJ2-2, with D unresolved. The CDR3 is made up of 17 amino acids. V lost 0 bases, J lost 3 bases, and 14 bases lay in between. CDR1 is MGHDK and CDR2 is SYGVNS in the germline V gene.